This T cell receptor beta chain appears in the sequencing data of a study of cytomegalovirus exposure and HLA in healthy donors. Study-wide findings and caveats: Solely CMV serostatus was available to characterize immune exposure.

Healthy bone marrow donors supplied every sample. PCR amplification relied on 60 Vbeta primers (plus 13 Jbeta primers). Sequencing used immunoSEQ multiplex PCR; TCRdb keeps in-frame clones, though not all of them. The data show fewer than 150,000 clones, about 84% seen once. A note on this clone: Its specificity is not known.

The sample consisted of PBMCs. The source of this sequence is a woman in her 40s in good health and CMV-seropositive.

Here the CDR3 reads CASSALDRGGEQYF. The CDR3, as DNA: TGTGCCAGCAGTGCCCTGGACAGGGGAGGTGAGCAGTACTTC. This chain uses TRBV6-1 with TRBJ2-7; 9 nucleotides line up with TRBD1. Per germline, CDR1 MNHNS and CDR2 SASEGT. This CDR3 has 14 residues. With 4 bases clipped from V and 7 bases from J, the junction kept 8 bases outside the gene matches.